The T cell receptor beta chain described here comes from a study of CD8 T cells in Susac syndrome. The CDR3 has 15 amino acids. V lost 6 bases and J lost 7; bases outside the gene matches: 11. A quantity of roughly 0.5 to 1 ug RNA underwent reverse transcription using random hexamers. TCRdb processed the immunoSEQ multiplex PCR reads anew with MiXCR; each CDR3 protein has one entry. The table lists approximately 190,000 distinct CDR3 sequences, roughly 91% of them singletons. TEMRA cells underwent FACS enrichment and CD8+ and CD4+ T cells underwent negative isolation. This sequence originates from a human donor with Susac syndrome. Input material: CD4+ T cells from PBMCs. V usage is TRBV12-3 or TRBV12-4 and J usage is TRBJ2-1; 8 positions match TRBD2. DNA for the CDR3: TGTGCCAGCAGCCAGCAGTCCGGGAGGGTAAATGAGCAGTTCTTC. It translates to CASSQQSGRVNEQFF.